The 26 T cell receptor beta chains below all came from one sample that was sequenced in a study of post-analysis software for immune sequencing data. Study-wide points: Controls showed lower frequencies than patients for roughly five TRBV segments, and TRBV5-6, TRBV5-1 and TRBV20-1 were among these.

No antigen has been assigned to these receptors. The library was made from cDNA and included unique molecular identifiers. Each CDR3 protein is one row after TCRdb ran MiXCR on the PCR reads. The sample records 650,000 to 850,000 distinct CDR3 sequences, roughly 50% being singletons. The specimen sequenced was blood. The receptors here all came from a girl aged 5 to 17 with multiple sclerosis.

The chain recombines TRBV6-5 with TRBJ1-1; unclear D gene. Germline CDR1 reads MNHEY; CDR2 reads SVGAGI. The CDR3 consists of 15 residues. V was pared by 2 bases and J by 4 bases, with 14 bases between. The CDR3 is CASSYDWPGLTEAFF. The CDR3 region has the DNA TGTGCCAGCAGTTACGACTGGCCAGGACTCACTGAAGCTTTCTTT.

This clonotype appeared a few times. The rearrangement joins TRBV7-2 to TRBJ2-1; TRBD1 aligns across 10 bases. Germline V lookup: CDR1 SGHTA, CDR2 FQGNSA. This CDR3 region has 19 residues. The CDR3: CASAIPPVWDRGPLDEQFF. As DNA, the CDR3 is TGTGCTTCTGCCATCCCCCCCGTATGGGACAGGGGTCCCCTCGATGAGCAGTTCTTC. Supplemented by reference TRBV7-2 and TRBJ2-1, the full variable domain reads GAGVSQSPSNKVTEKGKDVELRCDPISGHTALYWYRQSLGQGLEFLIYFQGNSAPDKSGLPSDRFSAERTGGSVSTLTIQRTQQEDSAVYLCASAIPPVWDRGPLDEQFFGPGTRLTVL.

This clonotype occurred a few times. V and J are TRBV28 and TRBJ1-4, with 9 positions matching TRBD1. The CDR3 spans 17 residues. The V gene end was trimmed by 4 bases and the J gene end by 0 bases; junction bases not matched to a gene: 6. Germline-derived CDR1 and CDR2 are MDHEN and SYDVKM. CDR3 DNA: TGTGCCAGCAGTTCGGACAGGGGCCATCCAACTAATGAAAAACTGTTTTTT. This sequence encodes CASSSDRGHPTNEKLFF.

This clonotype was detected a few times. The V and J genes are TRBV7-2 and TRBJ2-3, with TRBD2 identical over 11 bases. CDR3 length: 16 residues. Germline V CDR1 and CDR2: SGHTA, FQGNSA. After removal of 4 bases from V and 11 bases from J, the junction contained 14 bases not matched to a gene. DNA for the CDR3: TGTGCCAGCAGCTCCTCTAGGGCTAGCGGGAGGAGCGGGCAGTATTTT. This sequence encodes CASSSSRASGRSGQYF.

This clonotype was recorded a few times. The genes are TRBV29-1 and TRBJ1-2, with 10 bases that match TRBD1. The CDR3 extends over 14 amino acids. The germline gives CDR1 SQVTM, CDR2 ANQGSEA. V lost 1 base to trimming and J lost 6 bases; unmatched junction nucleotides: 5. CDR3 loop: CSVEAQTGGNGYTF. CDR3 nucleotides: TGCAGCGTTGAAGCCCAGACAGGGGGCAATGGCTACACCTTC.

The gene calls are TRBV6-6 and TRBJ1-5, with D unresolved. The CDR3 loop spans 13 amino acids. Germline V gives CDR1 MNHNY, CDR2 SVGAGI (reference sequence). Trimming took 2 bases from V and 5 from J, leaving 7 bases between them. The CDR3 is CASSYATDQPQHF. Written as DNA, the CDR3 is TGTGCCAGCAGTTACGCCACCGATCAGCCCCAGCATTTT.

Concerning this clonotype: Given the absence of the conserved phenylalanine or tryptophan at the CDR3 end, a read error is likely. The CDR3 loop reads CSAKPSGSGEQFC. The CDR3 bases are TGCAGTGCTAAACCTAGCGGGAGCGGTGAGCAGTTCTGC. The chain combines TRBV20-1 with TRBJ2-1; 10 bases align to TRBD2. Looked up from germline, CDR1 is DFQATT and CDR2 is SNEGSKA (reference sequence). With V trimmed by 4 bases and J by 9 bases, 6 bases remained unmatched. The CDR3 loop spans 13 amino acids.

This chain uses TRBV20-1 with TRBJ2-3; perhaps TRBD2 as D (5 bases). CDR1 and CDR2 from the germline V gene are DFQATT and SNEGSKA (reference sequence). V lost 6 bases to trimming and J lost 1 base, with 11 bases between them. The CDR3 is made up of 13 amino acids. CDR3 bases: TGCAGTGCGTCTTTGCGGGGCACAGATACGCAGTATTTT. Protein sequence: CSASLRGTDTQYF.

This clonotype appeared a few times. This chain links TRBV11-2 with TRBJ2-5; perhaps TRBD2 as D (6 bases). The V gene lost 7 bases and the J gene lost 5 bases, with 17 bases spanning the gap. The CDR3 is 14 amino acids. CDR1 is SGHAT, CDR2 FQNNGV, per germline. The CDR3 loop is CASTALGGQETQYF. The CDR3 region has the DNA TGTGCCAGCACCGCCTTGGGGGGTCAGGAGACCCAGTACTTC.

The CDR3 nucleotides are TGCGCCAGCAGCTTGTCGGAGGGGCGGGGCGAGCAGTACTTC. This gives the protein CASSLSEGRGEQYF. The chain joins TRBV5-1 to TRBJ2-4; D perhaps matches TRBD2 (6 bases). The last part of the DNA fits TRBJ2-7 better; the J call may be wrong. Germline V gives CDR1 SGHRS, CDR2 YFSETQ. The CDR3 sequence is 14 residues long.

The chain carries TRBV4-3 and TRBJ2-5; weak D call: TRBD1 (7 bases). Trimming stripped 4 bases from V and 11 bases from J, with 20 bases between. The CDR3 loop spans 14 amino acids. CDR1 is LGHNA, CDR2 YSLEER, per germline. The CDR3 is CASSPAGGIGEQYF. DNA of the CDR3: TGCGCCAGCAGCCCGGCAGGGGGGATCGGGGAGCAGTACTTC.

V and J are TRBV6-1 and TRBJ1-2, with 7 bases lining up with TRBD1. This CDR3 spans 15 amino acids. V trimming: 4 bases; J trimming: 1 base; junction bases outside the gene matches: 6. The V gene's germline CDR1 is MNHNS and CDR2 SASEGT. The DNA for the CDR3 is TGTGCCAGCAGTGCGACAGGGATCGGTAACTATGGCTACACCTTC. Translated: CASSATGIGNYGYTF.

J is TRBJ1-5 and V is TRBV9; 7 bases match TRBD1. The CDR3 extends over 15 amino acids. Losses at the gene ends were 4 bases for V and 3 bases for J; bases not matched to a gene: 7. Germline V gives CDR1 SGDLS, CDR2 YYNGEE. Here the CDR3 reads CASSSSGGYNQPQHF. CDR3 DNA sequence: TGTGCCAGCAGCTCCTCAGGGGGTTACAATCAGCCCCAGCATTTT.

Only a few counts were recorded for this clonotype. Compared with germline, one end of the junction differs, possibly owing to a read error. The CDR3 DNA reads TGTGCTAGCAGCTTAGATACGGAGACCCAGTACTTC. Translated, it gives CASSLDTETQYF. This chain uses TRBV7-7 with TRBJ2-5; D is uncertain. Germline CDR1 and CDR2: SSHAT and FNYEAQ (reference sequence). This CDR3 region has 12 residues.

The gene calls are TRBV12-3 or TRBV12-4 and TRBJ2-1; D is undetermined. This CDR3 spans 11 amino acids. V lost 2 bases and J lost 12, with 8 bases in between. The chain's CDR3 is CASSLQAGQFF. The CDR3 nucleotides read TGTGCCAGCAGTTTACAGGCAGGGCAGTTCTTC.

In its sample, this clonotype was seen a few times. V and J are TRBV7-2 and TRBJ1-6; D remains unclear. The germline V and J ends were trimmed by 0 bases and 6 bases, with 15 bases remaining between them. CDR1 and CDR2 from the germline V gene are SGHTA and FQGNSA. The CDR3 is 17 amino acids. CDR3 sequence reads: CASSLAAAEGFNSPLHF. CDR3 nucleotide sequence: TGTGCCAGCAGCTTAGCAGCGGCAGAAGGATTTAATTCACCCCTCCACTTT.

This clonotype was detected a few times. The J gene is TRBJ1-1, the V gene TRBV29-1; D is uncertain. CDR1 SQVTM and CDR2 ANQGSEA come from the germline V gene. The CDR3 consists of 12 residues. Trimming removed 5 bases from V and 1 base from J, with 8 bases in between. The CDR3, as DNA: TGCAGCGTTCTTGGCGGGAACACTGAAGCTTTCTTT. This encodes CSVLGGNTEAFF. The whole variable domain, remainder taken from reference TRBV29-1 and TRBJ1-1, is SAVISQKPSRDICQRGTSLTIQCQVDSQVTMMFWYRQQPGQSLTLIATANQGSEATYESGFVIDKFPISRPNLTFSTLTVSNMSPEDSSIYLCSVLGGNTEAFFGQGTRLTVV.

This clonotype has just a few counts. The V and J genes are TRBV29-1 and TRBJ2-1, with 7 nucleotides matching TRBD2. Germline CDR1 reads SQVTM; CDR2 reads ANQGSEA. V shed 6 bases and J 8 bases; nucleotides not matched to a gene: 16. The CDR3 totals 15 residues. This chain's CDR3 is CSVDGLVGQGDEQFF. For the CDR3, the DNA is TGCAGCGTGGATGGACTAGTCGGACAAGGCGATGAGCAGTTCTTC.

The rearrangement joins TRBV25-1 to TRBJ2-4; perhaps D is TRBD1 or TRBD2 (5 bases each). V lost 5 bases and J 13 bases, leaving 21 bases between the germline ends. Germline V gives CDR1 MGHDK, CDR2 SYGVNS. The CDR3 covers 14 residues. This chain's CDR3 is CASSPDSGLGEQYF. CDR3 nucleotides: TGTGCCAGCAGTCCTGACAGCGGCTTGGGTGAGCAGTACTTC.

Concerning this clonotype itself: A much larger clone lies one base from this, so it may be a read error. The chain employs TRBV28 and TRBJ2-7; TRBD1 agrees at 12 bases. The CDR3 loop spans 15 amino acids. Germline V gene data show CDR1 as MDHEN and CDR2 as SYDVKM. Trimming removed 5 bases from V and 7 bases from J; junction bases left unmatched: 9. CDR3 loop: CASSPTGQGAGEQYF. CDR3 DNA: TGTGCCAGCAGTCCTACGGGACAGGGGGCTGGGGAGCAGTACTTC.

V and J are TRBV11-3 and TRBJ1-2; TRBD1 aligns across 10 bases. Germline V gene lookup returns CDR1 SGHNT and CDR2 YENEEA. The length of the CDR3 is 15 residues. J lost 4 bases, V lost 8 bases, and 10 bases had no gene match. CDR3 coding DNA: TGTGCCAGCTCCCCGGGACAGGGGAAGAGCTATGGCTACACCTTC. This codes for CASSPGQGKSYGYTF. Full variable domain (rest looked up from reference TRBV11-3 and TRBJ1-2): EAGVVQSPRYKIIEKKQPVAFWCNPISGHNTLYWYLQNLGQGPELLIRYENEEAVDDSQLPKDRFSAERLKGVDSTLKIQPAELGDSAVYLCASSPGQGKSYGYTFGSGTRLTVV.

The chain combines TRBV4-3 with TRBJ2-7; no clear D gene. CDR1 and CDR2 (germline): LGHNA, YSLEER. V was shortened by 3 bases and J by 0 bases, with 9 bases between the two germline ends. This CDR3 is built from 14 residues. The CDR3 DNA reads TGCGCCAGCAGCCAGGAACGTTTCTCCTACGAGCAGTACTTC. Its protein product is CASSQERFSYEQYF.

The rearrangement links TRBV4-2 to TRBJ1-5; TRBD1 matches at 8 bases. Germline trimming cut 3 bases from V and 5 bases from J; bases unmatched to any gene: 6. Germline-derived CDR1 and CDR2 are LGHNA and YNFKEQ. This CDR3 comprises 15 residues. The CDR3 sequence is CASSQVTGDYQPQHF. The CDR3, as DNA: TGTGCCAGCAGCCAGGTGACAGGGGATTATCAGCCCCAGCATTTT.

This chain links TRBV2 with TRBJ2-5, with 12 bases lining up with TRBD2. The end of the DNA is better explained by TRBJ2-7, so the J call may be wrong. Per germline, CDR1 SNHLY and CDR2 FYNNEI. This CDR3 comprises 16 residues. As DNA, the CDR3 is TGTGCCAGCAGCCCCCGACTAGCGGGAGATCCCTACGAGCAGTACTTC. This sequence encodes CASSPRLAGDPYEQYF.

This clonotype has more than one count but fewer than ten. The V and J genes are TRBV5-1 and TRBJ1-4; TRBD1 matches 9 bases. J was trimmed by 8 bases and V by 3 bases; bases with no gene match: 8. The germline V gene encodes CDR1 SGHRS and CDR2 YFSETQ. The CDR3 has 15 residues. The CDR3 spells CASSSSQGAGEKLFF. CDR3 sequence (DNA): TGCGCCAGCAGCTCCTCACAGGGGGCGGGAGAAAAACTGTTTTTT.

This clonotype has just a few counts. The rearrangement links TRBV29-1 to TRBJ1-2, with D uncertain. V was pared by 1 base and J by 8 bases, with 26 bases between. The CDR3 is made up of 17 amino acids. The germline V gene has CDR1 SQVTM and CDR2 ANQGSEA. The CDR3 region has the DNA TGCAGCGTTGAAGTCGACCGTCGGACGGGCTCTATCAGAGGCTACACCTTC. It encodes CSVEVDRRTGSIRGYTF. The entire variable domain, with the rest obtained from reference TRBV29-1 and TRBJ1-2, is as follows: SAVISQKPSRDICQRGTSLTIQCQVDSQVTMMFWYRQQPGQSLTLIATANQGSEATYESGFVIDKFPISRPNLTFSTLTVSNMSPEDSSIYLCSVEVDRRTGSIRGYTFGSGTRLTVV.